This TCR beta chain came from a study of CD8 T cells in ankylosing spondylitis. Overall study findings and caveats: Disease-associated clonotypes exhibited CD8+ identity and were relatively infrequent in peripheral blood. Disease-linked clones reportedly concentrated significantly in matched ankylosing spondylitis synovial fluid. In ankylosing spondylitis blood, a motif of roughly eight highly homologous TCR beta variants appeared characteristic.

In regard to this clonotype: The target antigen is unknown.

CDR1 is KGHSH, CDR2 LQKENI, per germline. The CDR3 is made up of 14 amino acids. Trimming removed 2 bases from V and 6 bases from J, with 10 bases in between. Making use of molecular barcodes, quantitative 5'-RACE generated TCR beta libraries. TCRdb recomputed calls from the 5' RACE reads with MiXCR, one row per CDR3 protein. Of 800,000 to 900,000 distinct CDR3 sequences listed, roughly 10% are singletons. The rearrangement links TRBV18 to TRBJ1-4; D perhaps matches TRBD1 (5 bases). The clonotype comes from a male donor with ankylosing spondylitis. The sample was blood, either unsorted or a sorted T cell fraction (not recorded which). The CDR3 bases are TGTGCCAGCTCACCAGGGACGGAGGATGAAAAACTGTTTTTT. This translates into CASSPGTEDEKLFF.